One sample yielded the 4 T cell receptor beta chains listed below, sequenced in a study of T cell changes during pregnancy in multiple sclerosis (dated by TCRdb to about 2019). Library creation used the immunoSEQ multiplex PCR assay. TCRdb limited this immuneACCESS table to in-frame rearrangements with V and J called. A share of clones is missing; checked studies link under half to unresolved V genes, and the rest is unexplained. The table for this sample lists tens of thousands of clones; about 85% of them were counted only once. The ten largest make up around 3% of the sample. This specimen was peripheral blood, taken before pregnancy. The receptors come from a female donor with multiple sclerosis, enrolled in a pregnancy study.

The J gene is TRBJ2-7, the V gene TRBV27; 8 bases agree with TRBD1. CDR3 length: 15 residues. V lost 4 bases to trimming and J lost 0 bases; unmatched junction nucleotides: 5. Germline V lookup: CDR1 MNHEY, CDR2 SMNVEV (reference sequence). CDR3 amino acids: CASSSRDRNSYEQYF. CDR3 DNA sequence: TGTGCCAGCAGTTCGCGGGACAGGAACTCCTACGAGCAGTACTTC.

J is TRBJ1-2 and V is TRBV7-8; D gene unclear. Germline V gives CDR1 SGHVS, CDR2 FQNEAQ. V was cut by 1 base and J by 4 bases, with 7 bases left in between. The CDR3 totals 13 residues. In DNA, the CDR3 is TGTGCCAGCAGCTTAGGGCCCACCTATGGCTACACCTTC. Its translation: CASSLGPTYGYTF.

This rearrangement joins TRBV5-1 to TRBJ1-1; 8 bases align to TRBD1. With V trimmed by 1 base and J by 5 bases, 10 bases remained unmatched. The CDR3 is 16 residues long. Germline lookup yields CDR1 SGHRS and CDR2 YFSETQ. CDR3 DNA sequence: TGCGCCAGCAGCTTGAAAAAGACAGGGGAAGAAACTGAAGCTTTCTTT. Residues: CASSLKKTGEETEAFF.

This clone was counted between two and nine times. J is TRBJ1-2 and V is TRBV7-3, with TRBD1 identical over 10 bases. The CDR3 spans 14 residues. The V gene end was trimmed by 5 bases and the J gene end by 3 bases; junction bases not matched to a gene: 3. Germline V lookup: CDR1 SGHTA, CDR2 FQGTGA. The CDR3 coding sequence is TGTGCCAGCAGCACCGGACAGGGGGACTATGGCTACACCTTC. This gives the protein CASSTGQGDYGYTF.